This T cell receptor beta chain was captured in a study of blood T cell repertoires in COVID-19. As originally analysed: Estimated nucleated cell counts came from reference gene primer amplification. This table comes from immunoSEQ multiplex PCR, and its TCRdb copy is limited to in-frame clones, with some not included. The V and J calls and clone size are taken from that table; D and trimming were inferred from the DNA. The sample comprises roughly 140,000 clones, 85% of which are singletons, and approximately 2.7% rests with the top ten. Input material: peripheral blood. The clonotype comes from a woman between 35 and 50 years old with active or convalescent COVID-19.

The CDR3 spells CASSSAMGDSDAYNEQFF. CDR3 sequence (DNA): TGTGCCAGCAGCTCGGCTATGGGGGACAGTGATGCTTACAATGAGCAGTTCTTC. V is TRBV7-9 and J is TRBJ2-1, with TRBD1 matching over 7 bases. Trimming took 4 bases from V and 4 from J; bases not matched to a gene: 16. The CDR3 has 18 residues. CDR1 and CDR2 from the germline V gene are SEHNR and FQNEAQ (reference sequence).